Listed below are T cell receptor beta chains from one sample, sequenced in a study of shared clonotypes between healthy human individuals. Sequencing used immunoSEQ multiplex PCR; TCRdb keeps in-frame clones, though not all of them. The sample lists around 500,000 clones, about 85% occurring once. Sequenced sample: PBMCs. These receptors were collected from a middle-aged woman in good health. Some clones in this sample may be carry-over from other donors' samples. CDR3s include the opening cysteine and the closing phenylalanine or tryptophan. D genes are given only for firm matches. The size entry is marked missing in some rows and otherwise reads once, few, many or a size class.

j_call	v_call	d_call	clone_size	cdr3_aa	cdr3_nt
TRBJ2-7	TRBV27	TRBD2	-	CASRAVGFRREGSYEQYF	TGTGCCAGCAGGGCTGTCGGTTTTAGGCGGGAGGGTTCCTACGAGCAGTACTTC
TRBJ2-2	TRBV7-2	-	-	CASSLPATTGELFF	TGTGCCAGCAGCTTACCAGCGACCACCGGGGAGCTGTTTTTT
TRBJ1-2	TRBV28	TRBD1	-	CASRRIRGTEAYGYTF	TGTGCCAGCCGGCGGATCCGGGGGACAGAGGCGTATGGCTACACCTTC
TRBJ2-1	TRBV4-3	TRBD2	once	CASSHPSGSTYNEQFF	TGCGCCAGCAGCCACCCAAGCGGGAGCACCTACAATGAGCAGTTCTTC
TRBJ2-7	TRBV2	-	-	CASRQAAYEQYF	TGTGCCAGCCGCCAGGCAGCCTACGAGCAGTACTTC
TRBJ2-2	TRBV29-1	TRBD1	-	CSVGTASNTGELFF	TGCAGCGTGGGGACAGCTTCGAACACCGGGGAGCTGTTTTTT
TRBJ2-3	TRBV4-1	TRBD2	-	CASSRYSSGRMGDTQYF	TGCGCCAGCAGCCGATACTCTAGCGGGAGAATGGGAGATACGCAGTATTTT
TRBJ2-7	TRBV27	-	-	CASISDHPPYEQYF	TGTGCCAGCATCTCGGACCACCCCCCCTACGAGCAGTACTTC
TRBJ2-7	TRBV28	TRBD2	-	CASSLLIAGNLYEQYF	TGTGCCAGCAGTTTACTGATAGCGGGAAATCTCTACGAGCAGTACTTC
TRBJ2-1	TRBV15	TRBD2	-	CATSREPEREGSEQFF	TGTGCCACCAGCAGAGAACCCGAGCGGGAGGGCAGCGAGCAGTTCTTC
TRBJ2-2	TRBV28	-	-	CASSFGRGELFF	TGTGCCAGCAGTTTTGGAAGGGGGGAGCTGTTTTTT
TRBJ1-2	TRBV5-6	-	-	CASSLYPDGGTYGYTF	TGTGCCAGCAGCTTGTACCCCGATGGAGGGACCTATGGCTACACCTTC
TRBJ2-7	TRBV7-2	-	-	CASSLYPGTVEQYF	TGTGCCAGCAGCTTATACCCCGGGACTGTCGAGCAGTACTTC
TRBJ2-2	TRBV29-1	TRBD2	-	CSVDFSGTGELFF	TGCAGCGTTGACTTTAGCGGGACCGGGGAGCTGTTTTTT
TRBJ2-7	TRBV7-2	TRBD2	-	CASSSGGQSTYEQYF	TGTGCCAGCAGCTCGGGGGGGCAGTCCACGTACGAGCAGTACTTC
TRBJ1-3	TRBV28	-	-	CASSPAGREGGNTIYF	TGTGCCAGCAGCCCCGCCGGGAGAGAAGGAGGAAACACCATATATTTT
TRBJ2-7	TRBV7-9	-	-	CASSSDLGAAYEQYF	TGTGCCAGCAGCTCGGATTTAGGTGCGGCGTACGAGCAGTACTTC